This T cell receptor beta chain is from a study of blood T cells in healthy people across ages. The use of a sample-barcoded 5' primer and a J-beta primer mix characterized a second PCR of about 6 to 12 cycles. TCRdb re-derived calls from the 5' RACE reads in MiXCR, one entry per CDR3 protein. The table includes 550,000 to 750,000 distinct CDR3 sequences, roughly 21% detected once. Those donating, healthy Caucasian individuals from Russia, were aged about 6 to 100. The authors drew about 10 milliliters of peripheral blood from each donor. Extraction of total RNA produced a minimum of 6 micrograms from each sample. This clonotype was counted at least ten times. The antigen remains undetermined. Study results and limitations: Older age went with lower TCR beta diversity per million T cells, in a roughly linear way.

The CDR3 is 15 amino acids. The germline V gene encodes CDR1 SEHNR and CDR2 FQNEAQ (reference sequence). Germline trimming cut 5 bases from V and 7 bases from J; bases unmatched to any gene: 9. The sample was blood. This TCR was recovered from a man in his 70s in good health. The chain has TRBV7-9 and TRBJ2-1, with 9 bases matching TRBD2. The DNA of the CDR3 is TGTGCCAGCAGCCAGGCTTCTAGCGGGAAGAATGAGCAGTTCTTC. It translates to CASSQASSGKNEQFF.